Shown below are 8 T cell receptor beta chains from a single sample sequenced in a study of PD-1 blockade in classical Hodgkin lymphoma. All patients experienced relapse after autologous stem cell transplantation, and brentuximab vedotin exposure was variable. Magnetic depletion of unwanted cells isolated CD4+ T cells from thawed PBMCs. Only in-frame clones appear in the TCRdb table, and some are missing; sequencing was by immunoSEQ multiplex PCR. The sample records about 29,000 clones, roughly 85% being singletons. The sample in question was CD4+ T cells from blood, obtained at baseline. All receptors derive from a human donor with classical Hodgkin lymphoma.

The rearrangement uses TRBV28 and TRBJ1-5; D gene unclear. The CDR3 has 18 residues. The germline CDR1 and CDR2 sequences are MDHEN and SYDVKM. V lost 8 bases, J lost 11 bases, and 34 bases lay in between. The CDR3 DNA reads as TGTGCCAGCTTCAGGTCAAACACCCGGACCCCAGGTCGTGGGTCCCAGCATTTT. It encodes CASFRSNTRTPGRGSQHF.

The rearrangement links TRBV13 to TRBJ2-7; TRBD1 agrees at 7 bases. Unmatched junction bases numbered 8, after V lost 8 bases and J lost 4 bases. The CDR3 is 13 residues long. Germline V lookup: CDR1 PRHDT, CDR2 FYEKMQ (reference sequence). The CDR3 protein is CASGRQGRYEQYF. CDR3 nucleotide sequence: TGTGCCAGCGGGAGACAGGGAAGGTACGAGCAGTACTTC. The whole variable domain, remainder taken from reference TRBV13 and TRBJ2-7, is AAGVIQSPRHLIKEKRETATLKCYPIPRHDTVYWYQQGPGQDPQFLISFYEKMQSDKGSIPDRFSAQQFSDYHSELNMSSLELGDSALYFCASGRQGRYEQYFGPGTRLTVT.

CDR3 loop: CASSEYSGRSRRTGELFF. The CDR3 DNA follows: TGTGCCAGTAGTGAGTATAGCGGGAGAAGTCGTCGGACCGGGGAGCTGTTTTTT. The chain has TRBV19 and TRBJ2-2; the match to TRBD2 covers 9 bases. The germline V gene has CDR1 LNHDA and CDR2 SQIVND (reference sequence). Losses at the gene ends were 5 bases for V and 5 bases for J; bases not matched to a gene: 15. This CDR3 is built from 18 residues.

CDR3 residues: CASSIAGTGGRDTQYF. As DNA, the CDR3 is TGTGCCAGTAGTATTGCCGGGACAGGGGGTCGCGATACGCAGTATTTT. V gene TRBV19 combines with J gene TRBJ2-3; 11 nucleotides line up with TRBD1. The CDR3 is 16 residues long. Germline V gene data show CDR1 as LNHDA and CDR2 as SQIVND (reference sequence). Trimming cost V 3 bases and J 6 bases; bases outside gene matches: 8.

Only one count was recorded for this clone. The chain carries TRBV18 and TRBJ1-3, with 7 bases that match TRBD1. This CDR3 is built from 17 residues. The V and J ends lost 5 bases and 0 bases, in that order; junction bases with no gene match: 10. Germline values: CDR1 KGHSH, CDR2 LQKENI. The CDR3 here is CASSRTTGTVSGNTIYF. In nucleotides, the CDR3 is TGTGCCAGCTCAAGAACGACAGGGACCGTCTCTGGAAACACCATATATTTT.

V usage is TRBV5-5 and J usage is TRBJ2-3, with 7 bases identical to TRBD2. With 3 bases clipped from V and 2 bases from J, the junction kept 12 bases outside the gene matches. Germline V lookup: CDR1 SGHKS, CDR2 YYEKEE (reference sequence). This CDR3 has 17 amino acids. The chain's CDR3 is CASSSEGEGRFTDTQYF. The CDR3 region has the DNA TGTGCCAGCAGCTCTGAAGGGGAGGGGAGGTTCACAGATACGCAGTATTTT. Together with reference TRBV5-5 and TRBJ2-3, the CDR3 gives the full variable domain: DAGVTQSPTHLIKTRGQQVTLRCSPISGHKSVSWYQQVLGQGPQFIFQYYEKEERGRGNFPDRFSARQFPNYSSELNVNALLLGDSALYLCASSSEGEGRFTDTQYFGPGTRLTVL.

The rearrangement links TRBV6-1 to TRBJ2-4; D is unclear. This CDR3 contains 18 residues. Germline CDR1 is MNHNS and CDR2 is SASEGT. The germline V and J ends were trimmed by 0 bases and 2 bases, with 17 bases remaining between them. Here the CDR3 DNA reads TGTGCCAGCAGTGAAGCCGGGTGGGCCCCCATTACCAAAAACATTCAGTACTTC. Translated: CASSEAGWAPITKNIQYF.

This chain connects TRBV14 to TRBJ2-7; possibly TRBD1 for D (6 bases). From germline, CDR1 is SGHDN and CDR2 FVKESK. The CDR3 covers 15 residues. V dropped 1 base and J dropped 6 bases, with 16 bases sitting between them. CDR3: CASSQVGTGNTEQYF. The DNA of the CDR3 is TGTGCCAGCAGCCAAGTGGGAACAGGGAACACCGAGCAGTACTTC.